This is a list of T cell receptor beta chains from one sample in a study of T cell repertoires in cytomegalovirus infection. These TCRs are of unknown antigen specificity. TCRdb ran MiXCR on the reads and lists one entry per CDR3 protein. The sample lists around 770,000 distinct CDR3 sequences, almost 30% occurring once. This specimen consisted of cultured CD8+ T cells from PBMCs, obtained from culture after CMV antigen stimulation. The receptors derive from a human donor in good health (CMV status not recorded). Some clones in this sample may be carry-over from other donors' samples. Each CDR3 is given with its conserved first and last residue. Fields, in order: J gene, V gene, CDR3 protein.

TRBJ1-1	TRBV19	CASMAGATEAFF
TRBJ1-2	TRBV4-2	CASSQRGSDGYTF
TRBJ2-1	TRBV24-1	CATSPRLTSSYNEQFF
TRBJ1-2	TRBV6-2/TRBV6-3	CASSYSPAGGNYGYTF
TRBJ2-2	TRBV6-1	CASTVSANTGELFF
TRBJ1-4	TRBV4-1	CASSQSPPPIEKLFF
TRBJ1-5	TRBV6-6	CASSYSPKDWQPQHF
TRBJ1-6	TRBV7-8	CASSSRDSLNSPLHF
TRBJ2-7	TRBV7-9	CASSARQGGYEQYF
TRBJ2-6	TRBV19	CASSRSGVLTF
TRBJ2-3	TRBV27	CASQSGRAQYF
TRBJ2-5	TRBV9	CASSVEASGETQYF
TRBJ2-7	TRBV5-1	CASSWGQGEDEQYF
TRBJ2-2	TRBV10-2	CASSESQGVANTGELFF
TRBJ2-5	TRBV4-1	CASSQVAPGRETQYF
TRBJ2-1	TRBV7-9	CASSSPRLAGMYNEQFF
TRBJ1-2	TRBV27	CASSQQGNGYTF
TRBJ2-1	TRBV2	CASSRPLSPPDEQFF
TRBJ2-5	TRBV5-6	CASTDRDQETQYF
TRBJ2-1	TRBV7-3	CASSFIGSGGEQFF
TRBJ1-1	TRBV4-3	CASSQEEPEMNTEAFF
TRBJ1-1	TRBV10-3	CAISDRDGNTEAFF
TRBJ2-6	TRBV2	CATKTGRMSSGANVLTF
TRBJ1-6	TRBV4-1	CASSLGTVEDSPLHF
TRBJ2-1	TRBV5-5	CASSRDTNYNEQFF
TRBJ2-1	TRBV12-5	CASGPGTGDNEQFF